The 29 T cell receptor beta chains presented below share a single source sample, sequenced in a study of graft-versus-host responses after intestinal transplantation. These receptors' antigens are unknown. Repertoires were generated with immunoSEQ multiplex PCR, while TCRdb's copy carries only in-frame clones and drops some. The sample gives about 85,000 clones, 91% of which show up once; 7% to 8.5% is in the top ten. The specimen was unstimulated CD8+ T cells sorted from spleen or lymph node cells, collected before transplant. The receptors stem from a human donor who was the organ donor for an intestinal transplant.

The V gene is TRBV4-2, the J gene TRBJ1-1; D is uncertain. V lost 4 bases, J lost 3 bases, and 15 bases lay in between. Germline V lookup: CDR1 LGHNA, CDR2 YNFKEQ. The CDR3 runs 15 residues. This CDR3 reads CASSPKGVRDTEAFF. The CDR3 DNA reads TGTGCCAGCAGCCCAAAAGGTGTACGGGACACTGAAGCTTTCTTT.

This sequence joins TRBV6-6 and TRBJ2-5; tentative D call: TRBD1 (5 bases). The J call is in doubt because the DNA end fits TRBJ2-7 better. CDR1 is MNHNY, CDR2 SVGAGI, per germline (reference sequence). CDR3 size: 14 residues. For the CDR3, the DNA is TGTGCCAGCAGTTACTCCGACAGCTCCTACGAGCAGTACTTC. Amino acids: CASSYSDSSYEQYF.

The chain carries TRBV6-6 and TRBJ1-1; D gene unclear. V was trimmed by 6 bases and J by 10 bases, leaving 15 bases between them. CDR3 length: 12 amino acids. Germline V gene lookup returns CDR1 MNHNY and CDR2 SVGAGI (reference sequence). The DNA of the CDR3 is TGTGCCAGCAGCCTACAACGAAGGTTAGCTTTCTTT. Amino acid sequence: CASSLQRRLAFF.

In this sample, this clone turned up a few times. The rearrangement joins TRBV27 to TRBJ2-7; 9 bases line up with TRBD2. The CDR3 totals 14 residues. Looked up from germline, CDR1 is MNHEY and CDR2 is SMNVEV (reference sequence). Unmatched junction bases numbered 7, after V lost 6 bases and J lost 4 bases. The CDR3 region has the DNA TGTGCCAGCAGCATAGCGGGAGAAGGTTACGAGCAGTACTTC. This translates into CASSIAGEGYEQYF.

The rearrangement uses TRBV28 and TRBJ1-1; D is perhaps TRBD1 (6 bases). Per the germline V gene, CDR1 is MDHEN and CDR2 is SYDVKM. V lost 1 base, J lost 4 bases, and 16 bases lay in between. The CDR3 contains 16 residues. CDR3 in amino acids: CASSLYLRGRFTEAFF. The CDR3 DNA reads as TGTGCCAGCAGTTTATACTTAAGGGGGAGGTTCACTGAAGCTTTCTTT.

The count of this clone is one. This rearrangement joins TRBV4-1 to TRBJ2-5; D may match TRBD1 or TRBD2 (5 bases each). The J call is uncertain, as TRBJ2-7 better fits the DNA end. This CDR3 is built from 15 residues. CDR1 is MGHRA and CDR2 is YSYEKL in the germline V gene. The CDR3 DNA reads TGCGCCAGCAGCCAAGGTGAGGGGCGCGCCTACGAGCAGTACTTC. It is translated as CASSQGEGRAYEQYF.

This clone was seen once. V usage is TRBV19 and J usage is TRBJ1-2; D may be TRBD1 (5 bases). V dropped 5 bases and J dropped 8 bases, with 21 bases sitting between them. The CDR3 totals 15 residues. The germline CDR1 and CDR2 sequences are LNHDA and SQIVND (reference sequence). The CDR3 is CASSSSGTHALGYTF. CDR3 sequence (DNA): TGTGCCAGTAGTTCTTCCGGGACTCATGCATTGGGCTACACCTTC.

CDR3 coding DNA: TGCGCCAGCAGCCAAGTGGGTCTAGCGGGAGTACCTGAGCAGTTCTTC. Its protein product is CASSQVGLAGVPEQFF. V and J are TRBV4-1 and TRBJ2-1, with TRBD2 matching 10 bases. Trimming at V came to 1 base and at J to 9 bases, leaving 9 bases not matched to a gene. This CDR3 comprises 16 residues. Germline V CDR1 and CDR2: MGHRA, YSYEKL.

CDR3 protein: CATSRELGLAVYEQYF. DNA for the CDR3: TGTGCCACCAGCAGAGAACTTGGACTAGCGGTCTACGAGCAGTACTTC. The chain joins TRBV15 to TRBJ2-7; TRBD2 matches at 10 bases. CDR3 length: 16 residues. The germline CDR1 and CDR2 sequences are LNHNV and YYDKDF (reference sequence). The V segment lost 0 bases and the J segment 3 bases; nucleotides outside the gene matches: 5. The whole variable domain, filled in from reference TRBV15 and TRBJ2-7, reads DAMVIQNPRYQVTQFGKPVTLSCSQTLNHNVMYWYQQKSSQAPKLLFHYYDKDFNNEADTPDNFQSRRPNTSFCFLDIRSPGLGDTAMYLCATSRELGLAVYEQYFGPGTRLTVT.

Of note for this clone: At one end the junction does not follow the germline gene, possibly because of a read error. This chain uses TRBV7-7 with TRBJ2-1; 10 nucleotides match TRBD2. The CDR3 is made up of 14 amino acids. The germline gives CDR1 SSHAT, CDR2 FNYEAQ (reference sequence). DNA for the CDR3: TGTGCTAGCAGCCCGACTAGCGGGTGGAATGAGCAGTTCTTC. Translating gives CASSPTSGWNEQFF.

This chain links TRBV11-2 with TRBJ1-1, with D uncertain. The germline V and J ends were trimmed by 4 bases and 4 bases, with 13 bases remaining between them. Germline lookup yields CDR1 SGHAT and CDR2 FQNNGV. This CDR3 is built from 14 residues. CDR3 amino acids: CASSYSDGFTEAFF. The CDR3 DNA is TGTGCCAGCAGCTATTCCGACGGATTCACTGAAGCTTTCTTT.

The V call is TRBV5-5, the J call TRBJ1-6, with D possibly TRBD1 on 6 matching bases. There are 17 residues in the CDR3. Germline V CDR1 and CDR2: SGHKS, YYEKEE (reference sequence). V lost 4 bases, J lost 7 bases, and 21 bases lay in between. The CDR3 sequence: CASSRLTSGASNSPLHF. The CDR3 region has the DNA TGTGCCAGCAGCCGTCTCACTTCGGGGGCGTCGAATTCACCCCTCCACTTT.

This chain uses TRBV6-1 with TRBJ1-6; D ambiguous. V shed 7 bases and J shed 2 bases, with 12 bases lying between them. The germline CDR1 and CDR2 sequences are MNHNS and SASEGT. The CDR3 consists of 15 residues. This CDR3 reads CASILHRPYNSPLHF. The DNA for the CDR3 is TGTGCCAGCATCCTACACCGCCCCTATAATTCACCCCTCCACTTT.

The gene calls are TRBV4-1 and TRBJ2-1; 8 bases match TRBD2. Trimming at V came to 0 bases and at J to 4 bases, leaving 2 bases not matched to a gene. Germline values: CDR1 MGHRA, CDR2 YSYEKL. The length of the CDR3 is 15 residues. CDR3 residues: CASSQETSGYNEQFF. In DNA, the CDR3 is TGCGCCAGCAGCCAAGAAACTAGCGGATACAATGAGCAGTTCTTC.

This chain uses TRBV10-3 with TRBJ2-7; maybe TRBD1 (6 bases). The germline V gene encodes CDR1 ENHRY and CDR2 SYGVKD. This CDR3 has 14 amino acids. Trimming removed 2 bases at V and 3 bases at J, with 11 bases between. DNA of the CDR3: TGTGCCATCAGTGAGGACAGGTACCTCTACGAGCAGTACTTC. It is translated as CAISEDRYLYEQYF.

The gene calls are TRBV13 and TRBJ2-2, with TRBD1 as a possible D gene (5 bases). This CDR3 region has 15 residues. V shed 0 bases and J shed 0 bases, with 5 bases lying between them. Germline values: CDR1 PRHDT, CDR2 FYEKMQ (reference sequence). The CDR3 DNA reads as TGTGCCAGCAGCTTAGGCAGGGCGAACACCGGGGAGCTGTTTTTT. It codes for CASSLGRANTGELFF.

The chain has TRBV6-1 and TRBJ1-2, with unresolved D. The germline V gene encodes CDR1 MNHNS and CDR2 SASEGT. V lost 2 bases to trimming and J lost 2 bases, with 12 bases between them. The CDR3 has 15 amino acids. CDR3 sequence (DNA): TGTGCCAGCAGTGAATTGGTTGGCCTAAACTATGGCTACACCTTC. Protein product: CASSELVGLNYGYTF.

The V gene is TRBV29-1, the J gene TRBJ2-1; D gene ambiguous. CDR3 size: 9 residues. V was pared by 7 bases and J by 7 bases, with 5 bases between. Germline CDR1 reads SQVTM; CDR2 reads ANQGSEA. The CDR3 DNA reads TGCAGCGGGGGTAATGAGCAGTTCTTC. It yields the protein CSGGNEQFF.

The V gene is TRBV19, the J gene TRBJ1-1, with a weak D call TRBD1 (5 bases). The germline V gene has CDR1 LNHDA and CDR2 SQIVND (reference sequence). The V end lost 5 bases, the J end lost 7 bases, and 20 bases lay between the germline ends. This CDR3 comprises 15 residues. CDR3 coding DNA: TGTGCCAGTAGTGTCCTACCGGGACCCCAAAATGAAGCTTTCTTT. Translating gives CASSVLPGPQNEAFF.

CDR3 bases: TGTGCCAGTAGTGCCCTTAACACTGAAGCTTTCTTT. Residues: CASSALNTEAFF. This chain connects TRBV19 to TRBJ1-1; D gene ambiguous. Germline CDR1 is LNHDA and CDR2 is SQIVND (reference sequence). Trimming shortened V by 5 bases and J by 2 bases, and 6 bases separated the two germline ends. This CDR3 spans 12 amino acids.

This chain links TRBV19 with TRBJ1-3, with a weak D call TRBD1 (5 bases). The CDR3 covers 15 residues. V lost 5 bases to trimming and J lost 2 bases, with 13 bases between them. Per germline, CDR1 LNHDA and CDR2 SQIVND (reference sequence). The CDR3: CASSGGVLTGNTIYF. For the CDR3, the DNA is TGTGCCAGTAGTGGGGGGGTCCTTACTGGAAACACCATATATTTT. The full variable domain, completed using reference TRBV19 and TRBJ1-3, is DGGITQSPKYLFRKEGQNVTLSCEQNLNHDAMYWYRQDPGQGLRLIYYSQIVNDFQKGDIAEGYSVSREKKESFPLTVTSAQKNPTAFYLCASSGGVLTGNTIYFGEGSWLTVV.

The chain is built from TRBV30 and TRBJ2-7; D gene unclear. From germline, CDR1 is GTSNPN and CDR2 SVGIG (reference sequence). The V and J ends lost 0 bases and 6 bases respectively, with 12 bases between them. This CDR3 is 13 amino acids long. Here the CDR3 DNA reads TGTGCCTGGAGTGTAGGTCGGGCGAGCGAGCAGTACTTC. This codes for CAWSVGRASEQYF.

The genes are TRBV5-1 and TRBJ2-5; 9 bases are a match to TRBD1. This CDR3 is built from 15 residues. The germline V gene has CDR1 SGHRS and CDR2 YFSETQ. V was pared by 2 bases and J by 5 bases, with 7 bases of the junction left unmatched. CDR3 in amino acids: CASSLQGALMETQYF. CDR3 DNA: TGCGCCAGCAGCTTACAGGGGGCGCTTATGGAGACCCAGTACTTC.

The chain couples TRBV30 to TRBJ2-1, with D possibly being TRBD2 (5 bases). V gave up 4 bases and J gave up 8 bases, with 9 bases separating them. Germline V gene lookup returns CDR1 GTSNPN and CDR2 SVGIG (reference sequence). The CDR3 covers 11 residues. This chain's CDR3 is CAWTDGDEQFF. Written as DNA, the CDR3 is TGTGCCTGGACCGACGGGGATGAGCAGTTCTTC. Complete variable domain (other parts from reference TRBV30 and TRBJ2-1): SQTIHQWPATLVQPVGSPLSLECTVEGTSNPNLYWYRQAAGRGLQLLFYSVGIGQISSEVPQNLSASRPQDRQFILSSKKLLLSDSGFYLCAWTDGDEQFFGPGTRLTVL.

Worth noting for this clone: Other DNA sequences in this specimen translate into the identical CDR3. The J gene is TRBJ1-6, the V gene TRBV19; D is unclear. Trimming removed 5 bases from V and 3 bases from J, with 5 bases in between. This CDR3 spans 13 amino acids. CDR1 is LNHDA and CDR2 is SQIVND in the germline V gene (reference sequence). CDR3 in amino acids: CASSWGYNSPLHF. The CDR3 nucleotides are TGTGCCAGTAGTTGGGGCTATAATTCACCCCTCCACTTT.

CDR3 protein: CASGALGHLSWYGYTF. The CDR3 region has the DNA TGTGCCAGCGGGGCCCTGGGACACCTGAGTTGGTATGGCTACACCTTC. The chain recombines TRBV27 with TRBJ1-2; TRBD1 is a possible D gene (6 bases). The CDR3 runs to 16 residues. CDR1 is MNHEY, CDR2 SMNVEV, per germline (reference sequence). V was cut by 8 bases and J by 5 bases, with 24 bases left in between.

On this clone: At the DNA level, this CDR3 is encoded by other sequences in the same sample as well. The rearrangement joins TRBV7-2 to TRBJ1-2; no firm D call. V was cut by 1 base and J by 6 bases, with 6 bases left in between. Per the germline V gene, CDR1 is SGHTA and CDR2 is FQGNSA. The CDR3 runs to 12 residues. The CDR3 loop reads CASSLGGDGYTF. In nucleotides, the CDR3 is TGTGCCAGCAGCTTAGGTGGGGATGGCTACACCTTC.

The CDR3 protein is CASSELTSGAEQYF. The CDR3 DNA sequence: TGTGCCAGCAGTGAATTAACTAGCGGGGCCGAGCAGTACTTC. The V and J genes are TRBV25-1 and TRBJ2-7, with 10 bases fitting TRBD2. The CDR3 loop spans 14 amino acids. Per the germline V gene, CDR1 is MGHDK and CDR2 is SYGVNS. The ends lost 1 base at V and 6 bases at J; junction bases unmatched: 3.

The chain couples TRBV4-1 to TRBJ2-1; D is ambiguous. The CDR3 has 13 residues. The ends were cut back, 3 bases at V and 8 bases at J, with 11 bases in the middle. CDR1 is MGHRA and CDR2 is YSYEKL in the germline V gene. CDR3 DNA: TGCGCCAGCAGCCAGTGGCCCAGCGATGAGCAGTTCTTC. This gives the protein CASSQWPSDEQFF.